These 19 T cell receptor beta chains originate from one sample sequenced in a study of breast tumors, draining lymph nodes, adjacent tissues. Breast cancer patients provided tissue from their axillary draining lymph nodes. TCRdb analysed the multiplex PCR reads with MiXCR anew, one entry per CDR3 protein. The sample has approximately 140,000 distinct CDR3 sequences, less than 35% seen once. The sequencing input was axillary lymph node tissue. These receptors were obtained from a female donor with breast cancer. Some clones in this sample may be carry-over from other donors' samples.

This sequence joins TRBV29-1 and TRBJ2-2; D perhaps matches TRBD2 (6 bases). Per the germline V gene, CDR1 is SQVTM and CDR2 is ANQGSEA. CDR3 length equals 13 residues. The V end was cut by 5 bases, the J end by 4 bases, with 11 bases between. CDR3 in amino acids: CSVPRGGTGELFF. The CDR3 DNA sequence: TGCAGCGTTCCCCGGGGAGGCACCGGGGAGCTGTTTTTT.

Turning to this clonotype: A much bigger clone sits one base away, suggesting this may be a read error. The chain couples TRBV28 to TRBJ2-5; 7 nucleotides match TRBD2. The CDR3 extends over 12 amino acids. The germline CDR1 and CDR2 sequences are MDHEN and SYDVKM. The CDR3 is CASSLLRETQHF. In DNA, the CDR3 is TGTGCCAGCAGTTTATTGCGGGAGACCCAGCACTTC.

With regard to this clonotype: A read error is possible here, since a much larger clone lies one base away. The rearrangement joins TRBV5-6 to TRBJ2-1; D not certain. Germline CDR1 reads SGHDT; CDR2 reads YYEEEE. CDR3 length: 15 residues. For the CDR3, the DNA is TGTGCCAGCAGCCCTTCGGGCCACTCCTACAGTGAGCAGTTCTTC. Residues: CASSPSGHSYSEQFF. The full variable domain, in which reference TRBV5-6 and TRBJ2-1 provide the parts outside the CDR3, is DAGVTQSPTHLIKTRGQQVTLRCSPKSGHDTVSWYQQALGQGPQFIFQYYEEEERQRGNFPDRFSGHQFPNYSSELNVNALLLGDSALYLCASSPSGHSYSEQFFGPGTRLTVL.

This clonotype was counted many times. CDR3 nucleotide sequence: TGTGCCACCAGTGGGCGGAGCACAGATACGCAGTATTTT. Protein product: CATSGRSTDTQYF. This rearrangement joins TRBV15 to TRBJ2-3; D not resolved. V lost 6 bases and J lost 0, with 7 bases in between. The CDR3 extends over 13 amino acids. CDR1 and CDR2 from the germline V gene are LNHNV and YYDKDF (reference sequence).

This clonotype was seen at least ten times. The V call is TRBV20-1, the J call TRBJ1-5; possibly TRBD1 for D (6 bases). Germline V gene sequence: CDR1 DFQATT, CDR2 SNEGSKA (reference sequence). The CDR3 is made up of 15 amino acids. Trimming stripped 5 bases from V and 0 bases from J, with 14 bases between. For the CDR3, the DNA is TGCAGTGCTCCGAGGGACATCGATAGCAATCAGCCCCAGCATTTT. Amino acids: CSAPRDIDSNQPQHF.

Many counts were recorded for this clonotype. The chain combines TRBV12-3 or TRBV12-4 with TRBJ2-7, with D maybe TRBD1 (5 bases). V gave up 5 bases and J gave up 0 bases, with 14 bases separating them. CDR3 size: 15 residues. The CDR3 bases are TGTGCCAGCAGTGCCCAGGGTCAGAGCTCCTACGAGCAGTACTTC. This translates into CASSAQGQSSYEQYF.

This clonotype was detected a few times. The CDR3 nucleotides read TGTGCGGTGGGTGGGCGGGGGGTTACCTCCTACAATGAGCAGTTCTTC. This sequence encodes CAVGGRGVTSYNEQFF. The chain carries TRBV6-2 or TRBV6-3 and TRBJ2-1; 8 bases agree with TRBD2. Germline V gene lookup returns CDR1 MNHEY and CDR2 SVGEGT. The CDR3 runs to 16 residues.

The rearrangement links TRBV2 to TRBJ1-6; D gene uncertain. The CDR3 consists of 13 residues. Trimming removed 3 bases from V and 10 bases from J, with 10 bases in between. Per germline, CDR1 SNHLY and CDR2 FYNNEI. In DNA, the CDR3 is TGTGCCAGCAGTGATATGGGGTCCTCACCCCTCCACTTT. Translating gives CASSDMGSSPLHF.

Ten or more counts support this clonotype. This chain's CDR3 is CASSLTWGVTNTGELFF. The CDR3 DNA reads TGTGCCAGCAGCTTAACGTGGGGGGTGACAAACACCGGGGAGCTGTTTTTT. The chain is built from TRBV11-1 and TRBJ2-2; tentative D call: TRBD2 (6 bases). In germline, CDR1 is SGHAT, CDR2 FQDESV (reference sequence). Trimming cost V 2 bases and J 2 bases, with 15 bases left between them. CDR3 length: 17 amino acids.

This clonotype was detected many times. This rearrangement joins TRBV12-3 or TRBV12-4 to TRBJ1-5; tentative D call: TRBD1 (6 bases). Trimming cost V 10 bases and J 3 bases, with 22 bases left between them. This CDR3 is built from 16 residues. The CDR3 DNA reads TGTGCCACCTCAAGGGACAACTACGCAAACAATCAGCCCCAGCATTTT. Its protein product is CATSRDNYANNQPQHF.

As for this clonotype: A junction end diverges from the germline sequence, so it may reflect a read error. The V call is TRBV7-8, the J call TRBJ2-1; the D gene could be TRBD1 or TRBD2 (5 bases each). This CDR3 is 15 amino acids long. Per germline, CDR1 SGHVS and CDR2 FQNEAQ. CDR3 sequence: CASSLRGVGTYEQFF. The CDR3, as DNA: TGTGCCAGTAGCTTACGAGGGGTCGGGACCTACGAGCAGTTCTTC.

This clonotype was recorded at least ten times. The CDR3 bases are TGTGCCAGCAGTAATACAGAGAGGGGCGAGCAGTTCTTC. Its translation: CASSNTERGEQFF. The chain has TRBV2 and TRBJ2-1; D might be TRBD1 or TRBD2, each matching 5 bases. V lost 5 bases and J lost 10, with 15 bases in between. This CDR3 is built from 13 residues. Germline lookup yields CDR1 SNHLY and CDR2 FYNNEI.

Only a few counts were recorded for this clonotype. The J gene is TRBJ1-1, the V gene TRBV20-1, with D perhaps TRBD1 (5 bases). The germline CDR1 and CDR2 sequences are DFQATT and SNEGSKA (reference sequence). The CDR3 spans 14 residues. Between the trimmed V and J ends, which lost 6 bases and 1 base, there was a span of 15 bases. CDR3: CSATRQTANTEAFF. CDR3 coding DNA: TGCAGTGCCACCAGGCAGACAGCGAACACTGAAGCTTTCTTT.

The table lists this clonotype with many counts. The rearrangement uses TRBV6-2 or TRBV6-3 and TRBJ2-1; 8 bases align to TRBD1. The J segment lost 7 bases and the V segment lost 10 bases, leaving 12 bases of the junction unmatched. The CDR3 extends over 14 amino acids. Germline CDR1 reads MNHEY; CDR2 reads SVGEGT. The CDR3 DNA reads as TGTGCCACCTTCCGGACAGGGAGGACAAATGAGCAGTTCTTC. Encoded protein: CATFRTGRTNEQFF.

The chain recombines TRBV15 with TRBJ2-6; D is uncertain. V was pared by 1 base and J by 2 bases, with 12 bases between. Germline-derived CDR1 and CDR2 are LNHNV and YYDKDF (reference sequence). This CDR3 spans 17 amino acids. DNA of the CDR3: TGTGCCACCAGCAGAGGACCTGGTGGGGCTGGGGCCAACGTCCTGACTTTC. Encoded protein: CATSRGPGGAGANVLTF.

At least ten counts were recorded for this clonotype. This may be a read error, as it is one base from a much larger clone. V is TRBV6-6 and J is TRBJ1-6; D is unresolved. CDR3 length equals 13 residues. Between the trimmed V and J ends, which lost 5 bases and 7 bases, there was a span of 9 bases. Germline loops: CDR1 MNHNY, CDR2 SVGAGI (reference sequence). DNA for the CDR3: TGTGCCAGCAGTCCTGCAACAAATTCACCCCTCCACTTT. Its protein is CASSPATNSPLHF.

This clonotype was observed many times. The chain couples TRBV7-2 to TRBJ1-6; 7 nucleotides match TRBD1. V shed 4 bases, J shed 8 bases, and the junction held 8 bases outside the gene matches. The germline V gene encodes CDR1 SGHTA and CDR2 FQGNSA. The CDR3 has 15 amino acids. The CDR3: CASSSFQGGHSPLHF. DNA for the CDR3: TGTGCCAGCAGCTCCTTCCAGGGGGGACATTCACCCCTCCACTTT.

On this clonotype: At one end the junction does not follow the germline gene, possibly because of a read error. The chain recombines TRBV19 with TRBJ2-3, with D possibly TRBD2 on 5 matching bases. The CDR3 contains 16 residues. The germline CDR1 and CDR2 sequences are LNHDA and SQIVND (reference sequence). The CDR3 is CTSSMTRVPVVDTQYF. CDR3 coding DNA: TGTACCAGTAGTATGACGAGGGTGCCCGTCGTAGATACGCAGTATTTT.

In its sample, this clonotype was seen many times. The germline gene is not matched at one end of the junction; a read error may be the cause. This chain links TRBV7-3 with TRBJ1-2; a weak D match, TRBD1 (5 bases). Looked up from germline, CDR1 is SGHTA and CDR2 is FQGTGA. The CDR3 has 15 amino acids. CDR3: CASRLGVAQDYGYPF. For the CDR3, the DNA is TGTGCCAGCAGGCTAGGCGTCGCACAGGATTATGGCTACCCCTTC.